This T cell receptor (beta chain) was obtained from a study of blood T cells in healthy people across ages (dated by TCRdb to 2014 to 2015). Broadly, across the study: In model experiments, template switching captured about one uniquely barcoded TCR beta cDNA molecule for every two T cells. The study measured age-related changes in TCR beta repertoire diversity using deep sequencing normalized with unique cDNA molecular identifiers. The donors were split into four age groups: young (average 16 years), middle-aged (39), aged (more than 60) and long-lived (roughly 88). To avoid experimental bias, donors of different ages were randomly spread across the sequencing lanes. The study analyzed two additional independent replicas of 1 million unique cDNA reads from the same blood draw for two donors, one aged 18 to 29 and one aged 80 or older.

General conclusions and limits of the study: As age increased, observed TCR beta diversity per million T cells dropped in a roughly linear way, and a significant reduction was already evident by age roughly 40. Total diversity estimates from one million sequenced T cells were considered lower bounds and underestimates. Compared with the aged group, more naive CD4+ T cells, fewer expanded clones and increased TCR diversity were shown by the long-lived group, suggesting age selection. Since profiling was done on bulk unsorted PBMCs, naive and antigen-experienced compartments could not be conclusively compared. A strong correlation was found between observed TCR beta diversity and the percentage of naive T cells measured by flow cytometry. Because donor CMV infection status was unknown, age-related changes in expanded clonotypes were potentially confounded.

On this clonotype: Its antigen is unknown. No base qualities exist here, and no much larger clone lies one base off it.

The germline V gene (reference sequence) specifies LNHNV as CDR1 and YYDKDF as CDR2. Reading from cysteine to phenylalanine, the CDR3 counts 16 amino acids. Only CDR3 DNA remains: 48 bases, in frame from the first base. V is reduced by 5 bases and J by 0 bases, leaving a spacing of 14 bases between them. The donors were roughly 39 Caucasian individuals from Russia, aged 6 to 90 years, who were systemically healthy. About 9.1 milliliters of peripheral blood were collected from each donor into EDTA-treated Vacutainer tubes. Ficoll-Paque density-gradient centrifugation was used to isolate PBMCs, with at least 6.5 million per sample. Trizol reagent was used to extract total RNA from PBMCs, with at least 5 micrograms per sample. The percentages of naive CD45RAhigh/CD27high T cells were determined by flow cytometry on a PBMC aliquot from every donor. The method behind the library was 5' RACE. TCRdb names Illumina HiSeq 2500 as the instrument used. A second PCR of roughly 7 to 12 cycles was run with a J-beta primer mix and a sample-barcoded 5' primer. A template-switch 5' adaptor carrying 12 random nucleotides introduced a unique molecular identifier onto each TCR beta cDNA molecule. At least 2.5 million CDR3-containing paired-end reads were obtained from each sample. First-strand cDNA was synthesized from all RNA with the Mint cDNA synthesis kit, primed by a TRBC-specific oligonucleotide. Following uracil-DNA glycosylase treatment, a first 18-cycle PCR with universal primers M1SS and BC2_uni_R was performed on all cDNA. As for how the authors treated the data: Each sample was normalized by randomly selecting 1 million high-quality reads, each carrying a distinct molecular identifier. Reads sharing molecular identifiers were discarded rather than binned into consensus sequences. MiTCR, with a Q25 quality threshold and the strictest error-elimination algorithm, was used for CDR3 identification, clonotype clustering and error correction. Lower-bound total TCR beta diversity was estimated with a nonparametric unseen species model using Euler transformation. TCRdb handled the public reads itself, with Q25 trimming in fastp and clone calling in MiXCR, and kept productive beta chains. Merged by CDR3 protein, the rows form single entries marked with the most common genes and DNA. It is TCRdb's table, rather than the study itself, that gives the V and J calls and clone size. In this sample the table shows approximately 880,000 distinct CDR3 sequences, roughly 52% of which occur a single time. The ten largest account for roughly 13% of the sample.

The rearranged chain carries TRBV15 and TRBJ2-1, with the D call perhaps TRBD1 or TRBD2, each one matching 5 bases. This TCR derives from a man under 40 in good health. The specimen was blood. The sequence in DNA is TGTGCCACCAGCCCGACAGCGGCCTCCTCCTACAATGAGCAGTTCTTC. It codes for CATSPTAASSYNEQFF.